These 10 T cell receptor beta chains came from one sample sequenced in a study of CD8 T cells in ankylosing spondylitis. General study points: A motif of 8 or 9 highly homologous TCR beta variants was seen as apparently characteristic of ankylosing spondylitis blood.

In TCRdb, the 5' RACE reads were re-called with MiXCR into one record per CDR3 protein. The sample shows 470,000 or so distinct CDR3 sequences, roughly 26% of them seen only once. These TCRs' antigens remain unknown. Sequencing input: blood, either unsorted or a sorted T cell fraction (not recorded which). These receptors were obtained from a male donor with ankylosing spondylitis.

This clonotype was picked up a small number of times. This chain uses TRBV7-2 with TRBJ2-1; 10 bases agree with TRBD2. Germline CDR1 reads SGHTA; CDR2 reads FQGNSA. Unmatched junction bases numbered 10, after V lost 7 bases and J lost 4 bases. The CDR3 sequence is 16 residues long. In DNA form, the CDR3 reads TGTGCCAGCACCCCTTTCGTAGCGGGAGGATACAATGAGCAGTTCTTC. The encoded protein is CASTPFVAGGYNEQFF.

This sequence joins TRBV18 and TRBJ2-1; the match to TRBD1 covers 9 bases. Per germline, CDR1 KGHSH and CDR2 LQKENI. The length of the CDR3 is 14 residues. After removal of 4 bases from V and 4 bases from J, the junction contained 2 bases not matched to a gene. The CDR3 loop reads CASSRGQGYNEQFF. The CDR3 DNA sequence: TGTGCCAGCTCACGGGGACAGGGTTACAATGAGCAGTTCTTC.

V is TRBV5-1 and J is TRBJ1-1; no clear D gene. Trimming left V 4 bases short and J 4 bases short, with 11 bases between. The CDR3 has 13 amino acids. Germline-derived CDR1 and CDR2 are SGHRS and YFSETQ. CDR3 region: CASSQNLGTEAFF. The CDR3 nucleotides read TGCGCCAGCAGCCAGAACCTGGGCACTGAAGCTTTCTTT.

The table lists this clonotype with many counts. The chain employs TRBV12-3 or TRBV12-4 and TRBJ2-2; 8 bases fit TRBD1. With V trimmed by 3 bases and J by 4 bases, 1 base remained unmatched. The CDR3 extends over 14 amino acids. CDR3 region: CASSFGQGTGELFF. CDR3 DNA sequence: TGTGCCAGCAGTTTCGGACAGGGCACCGGGGAGCTGTTTTTT.

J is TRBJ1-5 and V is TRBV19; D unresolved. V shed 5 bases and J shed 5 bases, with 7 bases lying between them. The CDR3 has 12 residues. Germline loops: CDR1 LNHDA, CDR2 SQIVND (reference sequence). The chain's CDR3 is CASSASYQPQHF. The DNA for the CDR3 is TGTGCCAGTAGTGCCTCTTATCAGCCCCAGCATTTT.

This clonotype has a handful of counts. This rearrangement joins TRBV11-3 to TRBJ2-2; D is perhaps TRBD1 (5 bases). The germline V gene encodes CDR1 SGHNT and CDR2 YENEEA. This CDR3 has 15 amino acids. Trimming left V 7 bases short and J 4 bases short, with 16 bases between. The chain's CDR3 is CASTFRGGSTGELFF. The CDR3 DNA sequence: TGTGCCAGCACCTTTAGGGGCGGTAGCACCGGGGAGCTGTTTTTT.

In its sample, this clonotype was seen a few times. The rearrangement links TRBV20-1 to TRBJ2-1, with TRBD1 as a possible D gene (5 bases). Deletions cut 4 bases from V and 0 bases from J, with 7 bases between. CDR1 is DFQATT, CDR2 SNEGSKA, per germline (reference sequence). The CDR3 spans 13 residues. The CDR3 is CSANRGSYNEQFF. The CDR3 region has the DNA TGCAGTGCTAATAGGGGCTCCTACAATGAGCAGTTCTTC.

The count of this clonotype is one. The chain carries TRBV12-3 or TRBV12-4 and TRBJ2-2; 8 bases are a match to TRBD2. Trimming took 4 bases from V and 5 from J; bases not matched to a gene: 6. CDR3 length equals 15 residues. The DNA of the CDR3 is TGTGCCAGCAGTTCGGGGGGGACCCGGACCGGGGAGCTGTTTTTT. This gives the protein CASSSGGTRTGELFF.

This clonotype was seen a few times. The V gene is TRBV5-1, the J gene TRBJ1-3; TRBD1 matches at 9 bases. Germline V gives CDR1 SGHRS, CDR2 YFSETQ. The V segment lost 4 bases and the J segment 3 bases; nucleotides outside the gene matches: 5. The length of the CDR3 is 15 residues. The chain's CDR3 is CASSLRTGDGNTIYF. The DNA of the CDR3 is TGCGCCAGCAGCCTCCGGACAGGGGATGGAAACACCATATATTTT.

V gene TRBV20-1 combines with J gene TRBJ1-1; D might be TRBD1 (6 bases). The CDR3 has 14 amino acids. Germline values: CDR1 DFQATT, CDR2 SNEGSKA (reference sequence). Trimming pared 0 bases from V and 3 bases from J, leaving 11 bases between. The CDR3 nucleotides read TGCAGTGCTAGAGATCTTAGGGGGGACACTGAAGCTTTCTTT. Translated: CSARDLRGDTEAFF.